This TCR beta chain emerged from a study of blood T cell repertoires in COVID-19. Methods used by the authors: Researchers report that nucleated cell counts were estimated from reference gene primer amplification. Profiling relied on immunoSEQ multiplex PCR, and the TCRdb table lists in-frame clones only, not all of them. That table supplies the V and J calls and clone size; D and trimming were determined from the DNA. The sample lists roughly 170,000 clones, approximately 90% occurring once. Sequencing was carried out using peripheral blood. The clonotype comes from a woman in her late teens or twenties who had recovered from COVID-19.

DNA of the CDR3: TGTGCCAGCAGCGCCGGGACTAGTCAAGAGACCCAGTACTTC. Translating gives CASSAGTSQETQYF. The V gene is TRBV7-7, the J gene TRBJ2-5; 8 positions match TRBD2. J was trimmed by 2 bases and V by 5 bases; bases with no gene match: 4. The germline gives CDR1 SSHAT, CDR2 FNYEAQ (reference sequence). This CDR3 region has 14 residues.